This T cell receptor beta chain was retrieved from a study of cytomegalovirus exposure and HLA in healthy donors. Study results and limitations: In vitro testing confirmed a few CMV-associated chains as specific for CMV antigens.

The repertoire was sequenced with immunoSEQ multiplex PCR; TCRdb's copy has only in-frame clones and lacks some. The sample lists 85,000 to 95,000 clones; roughly 97% were seen once. This clone has only one observation. The antigen is unknown. Germline V gene sequence: CDR1 LNHNV, CDR2 YYDKDF (reference sequence). This CDR3 spans 15 amino acids. Between the trimmed V and J ends, which lost 3 bases and 4 bases, there was a span of 13 bases. Specimen: PBMCs. This sequence joins TRBV15 and TRBJ1-3; D ambiguous. The source of this sequence is a man aged 18 to 30 in good health and CMV-seronegative. CDR3 loop: CATSRSPFEGNTIYF. DNA for the CDR3: TGTGCCACCAGCAGGTCGCCTTTCGAGGGAAACACCATATATTTT.